The source of this T cell receptor (beta chain) is a study of blood T cell repertoires in COVID-19. Study-level background: Whether acute or convalescent, the COVID-19 samples came from the United States, Italy and Spain.

The CDR3 length is 13 residues. Trimming removed 10 bases from V and 0 bases from J, with 12 bases in between. Germline assignment: CDR1 WNHNN and CDR2 SYGVQD (reference sequence). In terms of age and location, participants ranged from about 18 to 90 years and lived in about 25 US areas. Clinical histories supplied by participants themselves formed the basis of cohort assignment. Libraries were prepared by immunoSEQ multiplex PCR; TCRdb keeps only in-frame clonotypes and omits some of them. The table includes roughly 190,000 clones, about 88% detected once. The receptor comes from a woman aged 30 to 39 who had recovered from COVID-19. The chain links TRBV10-1 to TRBJ1-1; D is unresolved. Sequenced input: PBMCs or T cells enriched from blood (not recorded which). This chain's CDR3 is CATTYEMNTEAFF. CDR3 in DNA: TGCGCCACCACTTACGAGATGAACACTGAAGCTTTCTTT.